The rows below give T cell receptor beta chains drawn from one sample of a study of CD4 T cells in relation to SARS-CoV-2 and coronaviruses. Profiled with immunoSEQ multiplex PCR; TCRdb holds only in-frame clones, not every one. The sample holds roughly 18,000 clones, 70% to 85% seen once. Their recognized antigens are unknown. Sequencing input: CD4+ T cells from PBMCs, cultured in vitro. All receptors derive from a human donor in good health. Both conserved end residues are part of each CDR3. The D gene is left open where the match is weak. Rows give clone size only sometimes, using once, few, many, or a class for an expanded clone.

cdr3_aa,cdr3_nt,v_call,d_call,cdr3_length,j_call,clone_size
CASTPGQRSDTQYF,TGTGCCAGTACCCCGGGACAAAGGTCTGATACGCAGTATTTT,TRBV19,-,14,TRBJ2-3,-
CASSFDTRNTEAFF,TGCGCCAGCAGTTTCGATACCAGGAACACTGAAGCTTTCTTT,TRBV5-1,-,14,TRBJ1-1,-
CASSQDAAGGKTQYF,TGTGCCAGCAGCCAAGACGCGGCAGGGGGGAAGACCCAGTACTTC,TRBV3-1/TRBV3-2,-,15,TRBJ2-5,-
CASNEGLSYNSPLHF,TGTGCCAGCAATGAGGGGTTGTCCTATAATTCACCCCTCCACTTT,TRBV27,-,15,TRBJ1-6,-
CAWSGTARNEQFF,TGTGCCTGGAGTGGCACAGCGCGCAATGAGCAGTTCTTC,TRBV30,-,13,TRBJ2-1,-
CASSPLAGVFNEQFF,TGTGCCAGCAGCCCGCTAGCGGGAGTTTTCAATGAGCAGTTCTTC,TRBV5-4,TRBD2,15,TRBJ2-1,-
CASSKTGDKTQYF,TGTGCCAGCAGCAAGACAGGGGATAAGACCCAGTACTTC,TRBV7-9,TRBD1,13,TRBJ2-5,once
CASSLTGVSNEKLFF,TGCGCCAGCAGCTTGACAGGGGTTTCTAATGAAAAACTGTTTTTT,TRBV5-1,TRBD1,15,TRBJ1-4,-
CASSPEGRKVEAFF,TGTGCCAGCAGCCCGGAAGGGCGTAAGGTTGAAGCTTTCTTT,TRBV13,-,14,TRBJ1-1,-
CASSPRPGLGEGNEQFF,TGTGCCAGCAGCCCTAGACCGGGACTAGGGGAGGGTAATGAGCAGTTCTTC,TRBV6-2/TRBV6-3,TRBD2,17,TRBJ2-1,-
CASSELAGASNEQFF,TGTGCCAGCAGTGAATTAGCGGGAGCATCGAATGAGCAGTTCTTC,TRBV6-4,TRBD2,15,TRBJ2-1,-
CASSRGYEQYF,TGCGCCAGCAGCCGAGGATACGAGCAGTACTTC,TRBV10-2,-,11,TRBJ2-7,-
CASSEVRGQGGYTF,TGTGCCAGCAGTGAAGTTAGGGGGCAGGGTGGCTACACCTTC,TRBV6-1,TRBD1,14,TRBJ1-2,few
CASSIRRGTSTDTQYF,TGTGCCAGTAGTATTCGCCGGGGGACTAGCACAGATACGCAGTATTTT,TRBV19,-,16,TRBJ2-3,-
CASSLSSGSDEQYF,TGTGCCAGCAGCCTAAGTAGCGGGAGTGACGAGCAGTACTTC,TRBV7-3,TRBD2,14,TRBJ2-7,-
CASSPPPGIHTGELFF,TGTGCCAGCAGCCCCCCGCCGGGGATTCACACCGGGGAGCTGTTTTTT,TRBV7-9,-,16,TRBJ2-2,few
CASSINRLVHNEQFF,TGTGCCAGTAGTATAAACCGACTAGTCCACAATGAGCAGTTCTTC,TRBV19,-,15,TRBJ2-1,-
CASSVVGDTQYF,TGTGCCAGCAGCGTAGTTGGAGATACGCAGTATTTT,TRBV9,-,12,TRBJ2-3,-
CASSPGQGSNQPQHF,TGTGCCAGCTCACCTGGACAGGGCAGCAATCAGCCCCAGCATTTT,TRBV18,TRBD1,15,TRBJ1-5,-
CATSDPPQGRRETQYF,TGTGCCACCAGTGACCCCCCCCAGGGCCGGAGGGAGACCCAGTACTTC,TRBV24-1,-,16,TRBJ2-5,-
CASSYQEVGNQPQHF,TGTGCCAGCAGCTATCAGGAGGTGGGCAATCAGCCCCAGCATTTT,TRBV5-8,-,15,TRBJ1-5,-
CASSQEGAGNTIYF,TGTGCCAGCAGCCAGGAGGGGGCTGGAAACACCATATATTTT,TRBV3-1/TRBV3-2,-,14,TRBJ1-3,once
CASSTRLAGVSDTQYF,TGTGCCAGCAGTACCAGACTAGCGGGAGTGAGTGATACGCAGTATTTT,TRBV6-6,TRBD2,16,TRBJ2-3,-
CASSPGEAAKNIQYF,TGTGCCAGCTCACCTGGGGAAGCAGCCAAAAACATTCAGTACTTC,TRBV18,-,15,TRBJ2-4,-
CASSPGGNTEAFF,TGTGCCAGCAGCCCGGGGGGGAACACTGAAGCTTTCTTT,TRBV3-1/TRBV3-2,-,13,TRBJ1-1,few
CASSLRIAGGNTDTQYF,TGTGCCAGCAGCTTGCGGATAGCGGGAGGGAACACAGATACGCAGTATTTT,TRBV7-3,TRBD2,17,TRBJ2-3,-
CASSVTGEHEQFF,TGCGCCAGCAGCGTGACAGGGGAGCATGAGCAGTTCTTC,TRBV5-1,TRBD1,13,TRBJ2-1,-
CASNPGLGYYEQYF,TGTGCCAGCAATCCGGGCCTTGGATACTACGAGCAGTACTTC,TRBV28,-,14,TRBJ2-7,few
CASSLQYRTIPYEQYF,TGTGCCAGCAGCTTGCAGTACCGGACTATACCCTACGAGCAGTACTTC,TRBV5-5,-,16,TRBJ2-7,-
CASSPPTGLATNTGELFF,TGCGCCAGCAGCCCCCCAACCGGACTAGCGACGAACACCGGGGAGCTGTTTTTT,TRBV4-1,TRBD2,18,TRBJ2-2,few
CASSLRRNYGYTF,TGTGCCAGCAGCTTGCGCCGTAACTATGGCTACACCTTC,TRBV5-8,-,13,TRBJ1-2,-
CASSDQDRANQPQHF,TGTGCCAGCAGTGACCAGGACAGAGCCAATCAGCCCCAGCATTTT,TRBV6-1,-,15,TRBJ1-5,-
CASSFQTGGETQYF,TGTGCCAGCAGCTTTCAAACGGGGGGAGAGACCCAGTACTTC,TRBV7-2,TRBD2,14,TRBJ2-5,-